Reported below is one TCR beta chain. Antigen unknown. These data originate in a study of T cell responses to AZD1222 COVID-19 vaccine. Overall study findings and caveats: Donors, mostly white British, included more females; clonal diversity was possibly underestimated.

The method was immunoSEQ multiplex PCR; TCRdb's version includes in-frame clones alone and lacks a portion of them. The table records about 140,000 clones, about 92% of them present only once. The CDR3 sequence is 14 residues long. J lost 4 bases, V lost 5 bases, and 6 bases had no gene match. Germline V lookup: CDR1 MNHEY, CDR2 SVGAGI. The genes are TRBV6-5 and TRBJ2-7; 9 bases align to TRBD1. This clonotype originated in an adult who had recovered from COVID-19. The sample consisted of peripheral blood, taken after recovery from COVID-19. In DNA, the CDR3 is TGTGCCAGCAGTCCCGGGACAGGGCCATACGAGCAGTACTTC. Translating gives CASSPGTGPYEQYF.